This T cell receptor beta chain stems from a study of blood T cell repertoires in COVID-19 (dated by TCRdb to the early 2020s). For the wider study: The collaborator samples originated in the United States, Italy and Spain and spanned the acute and convalescent phases of COVID-19. The material from the prospective study consisted of cDNA or gDNA derived from T cells, B-cell-depleted T cells, or PBMCs. Subjects who had been exposed to COVID-19, were actively infected with it, or had recovered from it provided the deeply sampled blood TCRbeta repertoires that made up the dataset. The repertoires were released in a freely available public database intended as a resource for research on the immune response to SARS-CoV-2. Samples were obtained from the ongoing ImmuneRACE study (first 160 participants) and from 1,254 subjects provided by 6 global collaborators. A de-identified subject ID, COVID-19 status, age in years and sex were almost always included in the sample metadata. HLA class I and class II types, where available, came from metadata supplied by the sample provider rather than from assay-based typing. Overall results and qualifications from the work: The amount of clinical and demographic metadata varied by source and participant and was provided uncurated.

Note on this clone: It lacks a known antigen. There are no base qualities to consult, and no much larger clone falls within one base.

CDR1 and CDR2 are read off the germline V gene (reference sequence) as MNHEY and SMNVEV. Trimming removed 4 bases from V and 0 bases from J, leaving 6 bases between the germline ends. Reading from cysteine to phenylalanine, the CDR3 counts 14 amino acids. Only the CDR3 portion is preserved as DNA: 42 bases, with reading frame beginning at the first base. The collaborating institutions used their own protocols to collect whole blood in K2EDTA tubes. Collaborator samples were shipped for TCRbeta analysis as frozen whole blood, isolated PBMCs, or DNA extracted from either sample type. The immunoSEQ Assay, a bias-controlled multiplex PCR, was used to amplify TCRbeta CDR3 regions from genomic DNA. Under the source paper's analysis protocol: Nucleated cell counts per sample were estimated from amplification of reference gene primers within the assay. Sequence reads were collapsed and filtered to measure the absolute abundance of every unique TCRbeta CDR3 rearrangement. For each sample, productive Simpson clonality was calculated by taking the square root of Simpson's diversity index across productive rearrangements. TCRdb provides this immuneACCESS table in a form limited to in-frame rearrangements. Some clones are lacking; in checked studies, under half of them reflect an unresolved V gene, and why the rest are absent is not known. That table supplies the V and J calls and clone size; D and trimming were determined from the DNA. This sample lists about 200,000 clones; around nine tenths were detected once. The ten largest clones add up to around 2.7% of the sample.

The material sequenced was peripheral blood. The source of this sequence is a man aged 55 to 69 with acute or convalescent COVID-19. Recombination connected TRBV27 to TRBJ2-2; TRBD1 is a possible D gene, resting on 6 matching bases. The CDR3 sequence is CASSWTANTGELFF. The nucleotides read TGTGCCAGCAGTTGGACAGCGAACACCGGGGAGCTGTTTTTT.